The rows below give T cell receptor beta chains drawn from one sample of a study of cytotoxic CD8 clonotypes in ibrutinib-treated CLL. Sequencing was performed with immunoSEQ multiplex PCR; in TCRdb, only in-frame clones are kept and a portion is missing. The sample comprises some 310,000 clones, roughly 80% of which are singletons, and under 8.5% rests with the top ten. The material was PBMCs, obtained before ibrutinib treatment. These receptor sequences come from a human donor with chronic lymphocytic leukemia. Both conserved end residues are part of each CDR3. The order of the fields is V gene, CDR3 length, D gene, clone size, J gene, CDR3 protein, CDR3 DNA. D genes are given only for firm matches. For some rows the clone size is stated as once, few or many, or as a class when expanded; others skip it.

TRBV7-9,19,TRBD2,once,TRBJ2-2,CASSSIAGGPDLNTGELFF,TGTGCCAGCAGCTCAATAGCGGGAGGGCCAGACCTAAACACCGGGGAGCTGTTTTTT
TRBV5-8,14,TRBD1,.,TRBJ2-7,CASSLRYRGYEQYF,TGTGCCAGCAGCTTGAGGTACAGGGGCTACGAGCAGTACTTC
TRBV30,16,TRBD1,once,TRBJ2-2,CAWTDRGHSNTGELFF,TGTGCCTGGACTGACAGGGGCCACTCGAACACCGGGGAGCTGTTTTTT
TRBV5-4,13,TRBD2,.,TRBJ2-7,CASSGTSGDEQYF,TGTGCCAGCAGCGGGACTAGCGGGGACGAGCAGTACTTC
TRBV18,13,.,.,TRBJ2-3,CASSPRAGDTQYF,TGTGCCAGCTCACCCAGGGCCGGAGATACGCAGTATTTT
TRBV28,14,TRBD1,.,TRBJ1-4,CASSTGQTNEKLFF,TGTGCCAGCAGTACGGGACAGACTAATGAAAAACTGTTTTTT
TRBV28,14,TRBD1,few,TRBJ1-4,CASSDRGTNEKLFF,TGTGCCAGCAGTGACAGGGGAACTAATGAAAAACTGTTTTTT
TRBV27,17,TRBD1,.,TRBJ1-2,CASSPSFGQGLISGYTF,TGTGCCAGCAGTCCGTCCTTCGGACAGGGGTTAATTAGTGGCTACACCTTC
TRBV20-1,11,.,.,TRBJ2-3,CSASLGDTQYF,TGCAGTGCTAGTCTGGGCGATACGCAGTATTTT
TRBV11-1,14,TRBD1,.,TRBJ1-1,CASSLQGASTEAFF,TGTGCCAGCAGCTTACAGGGGGCGAGTACTGAAGCTTTCTTT
TRBV7-2,14,.,.,TRBJ1-3,CASSYGGDGNTIYF,TGTGCCAGCAGCTACGGGGGGGACGGAAACACCATATATTTT
TRBV10-3,12,.,.,TRBJ1-1,CAISTHGTEAFF,TGTGCCATCAGTACGCACGGCACTGAAGCTTTCTTT
TRBV18,15,TRBD2,once,TRBJ2-1,CASSPLAGVDNEQFF,TGTGCCAGCTCACCCTTAGCGGGAGTGGACAATGAGCAGTTCTTC
TRBV1,13,.,.,TRBJ2-7,CTSSPTGVREQYF,TGCACCAGCAGCCCGACGGGAGTAAGGGAGCAGTACTTC
TRBV7-9,16,TRBD1,.,TRBJ2-7,CASSLGLPGQLYEQYF,TGTGCCAGCAGCTTAGGGCTACCGGGACAGCTCTACGAGCAGTACTTC
TRBV4-2,18,TRBD1,.,TRBJ1-1,CASSQRKWSFGQDREAFF,TGTGCCAGCAGCCAACGTAAGTGGAGTTTTGGACAGGACCGGGAAGCTTTCTTT
TRBV4-1,15,.,.,TRBJ2-4,CASSQDRLGKNIQYF,TGCGCCAGCAGCCAAGATAGACTAGGGAAAAACATTCAGTACTTC
TRBV7-7,15,TRBD2,few,TRBJ2-3,CASSLGLADTDTQYF,TGTGCTAGCAGCTTAGGACTAGCTGACACAGATACGCAGTATTTT
TRBV2,13,.,.,TRBJ1-5,CASNGQSNQPQHF,TGTGCCAGCAATGGACAGAGCAATCAGCCCCAGCATTTT
TRBV9,15,TRBD2,.,TRBJ2-7,CASSKSVAGTYEQYF,TGTGCCAGCAGCAAGTCGGTAGCGGGGACCTACGAGCAGTACTTC
TRBV4-3,15,.,.,TRBJ2-2,CASSQDLGFTGELFF,TGCGCCAGCAGCCAAGATCTGGGGTTCACCGGGGAGCTGTTTTTT
TRBV11-3,15,TRBD1,.,TRBJ2-1,CASSFGQGASHEQFF,TGTGCCAGCAGCTTTGGACAGGGGGCTAGCCATGAGCAGTTCTTC
TRBV4-3,13,.,.,TRBJ2-7,CASSQEPVREQYF,TGCGCCAGCAGCCAAGAACCAGTACGTGAGCAGTACTTC
TRBV19,15,.,.,TRBJ1-2,CASSIEGRPNYGYTF,TGTGCCAGTAGTATAGAGGGACGGCCTAACTATGGCTACACCTTC
TRBV4-3,17,.,.,TRBJ2-5,CASSQDYSSRYQETQYF,TGCGCCAGCAGCCAAGATTATAGCAGCCGGTACCAAGAGACCCAGTACTTC
TRBV9,14,.,.,TRBJ2-1,CASSVAGQPNEQFF,TGTGCCAGCAGCGTAGCAGGGCAGCCCAATGAGCAGTTCTTC
TRBV7-2,14,.,few,TRBJ2-3,CASSLGLLTDTQYF,TGTGCCAGCAGCTTAGGGTTGCTCACAGATACGCAGTATTTT
TRBV4-1,13,.,.,TRBJ2-7,CASSQARTYEQYF,TGCGCCAGCAGCCAAGCTCGCACCTACGAGCAGTACTTC
TRBV5-1,15,.,.,TRBJ2-3,CASTSLAQSTDTQYF,TGCGCCAGCACCTCACTAGCACAAAGCACAGATACGCAGTATTTT
TRBV20-1,11,.,.,TRBJ1-5,CSARPGQPQHF,TGCAGTGCGAGGCCGGGTCAGCCCCAGCATTTT
TRBV27,15,TRBD2,.,TRBJ2-1,CASSFSGSSYNEQFF,TGTGCCAGCAGTTTTAGCGGGAGCTCCTACAATGAGCAGTTCTTC
TRBV7-2,13,.,.,TRBJ2-5,CASSPGPQETQYF,TGTGCCAGCAGCCCGGGACCACAAGAGACCCAGTACTTC
TRBV2,17,.,.,TRBJ2-7,CASRGGRASLSSYEQYF,TGTGCCAGCAGGGGGGGTAGGGCTAGTCTCAGCTCCTACGAGCAGTACTTC
TRBV27,18,.,few,TRBJ2-6,CASSPFRPTNSGANVLTF,TGTGCCAGCAGTCCTTTTCGCCCCACGAACTCTGGGGCCAACGTCCTGACTTTC
TRBV11-3,14,.,.,TRBJ2-1,CARSPSTSYNEQFF,TGTGCCAGGTCGCCTAGCACGTCCTACAATGAGCAGTTCTTC
TRBV5-1,15,.,.,TRBJ1-1,CASSLGPRGSTEAFF,TGCGCCAGCAGCTTGGGCCCCAGGGGATCCACTGAAGCTTTCTTT
TRBV5-6,13,.,.,TRBJ1-5,CASSLGRNQPQHF,TGTGCCAGCAGCTTGGGGAGAAATCAGCCCCAGCATTTT